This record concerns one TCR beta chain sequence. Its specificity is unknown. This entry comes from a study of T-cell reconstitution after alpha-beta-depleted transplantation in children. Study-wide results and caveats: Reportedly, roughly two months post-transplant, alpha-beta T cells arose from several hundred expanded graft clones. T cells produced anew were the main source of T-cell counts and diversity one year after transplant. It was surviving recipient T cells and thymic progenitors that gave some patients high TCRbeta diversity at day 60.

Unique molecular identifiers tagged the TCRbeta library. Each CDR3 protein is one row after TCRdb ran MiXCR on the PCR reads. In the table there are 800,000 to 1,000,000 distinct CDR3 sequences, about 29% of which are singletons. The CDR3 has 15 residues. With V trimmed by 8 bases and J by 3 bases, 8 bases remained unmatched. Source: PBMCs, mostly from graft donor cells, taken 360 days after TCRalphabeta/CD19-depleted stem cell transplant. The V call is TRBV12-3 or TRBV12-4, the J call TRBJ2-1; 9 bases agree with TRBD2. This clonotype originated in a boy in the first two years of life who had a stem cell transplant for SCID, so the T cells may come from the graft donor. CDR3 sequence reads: CASFSSGGLYNEQFF. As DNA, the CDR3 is TGTGCCAGCTTTTCAAGCGGGGGGCTCTACAATGAGCAGTTCTTC.